Below are 8 T cell receptor beta chains sequenced from a single sample in a study of cytomegalovirus exposure and HLA in healthy donors. With 60 Vbeta and 13 Jbeta primers, the PCR was carried out. The table came from immunoSEQ multiplex PCR; TCRdb's copy has only in-frame clones and leaves some out. Of some 120,000 clones in the sample, roughly 69% are singletons; the top ten hold 7.5% to 9.5%. Sequencing used PBMCs. These receptors originate from a woman aged 40 to 50 in good health and CMV-seropositive.

The chain employs TRBV7-9 and TRBJ1-3; 10 bases are shared with TRBD1. The germline gives CDR1 SEHNR, CDR2 FQNEAQ (reference sequence). This CDR3 has 18 amino acids. After removal of 2 bases from V and 2 bases from J, the junction contained 9 bases not matched to a gene. CDR3 residues: CASSLPIGQGDAGNTIYF. In DNA form, the CDR3 reads TGTGCCAGCAGCTTACCGATAGGACAGGGGGATGCTGGAAACACCATATATTTT.

The chain links TRBV7-2 to TRBJ1-2; D uncertain. Germline CDR1 reads SGHTA; CDR2 reads FQGNSA. The CDR3 spans 13 residues. V was shortened by 1 base and J by 8 bases, with 11 bases between the two germline ends. CDR3: CASSLDSGSGYTF. The CDR3 region has the DNA TGTGCCAGCAGCTTAGACTCGGGGTCCGGCTACACCTTC. Using reference TRBV7-2 and TRBJ1-2 for the parts outside the CDR3, the full variable domain is GAGVSQSPSNKVTEKGKDVELRCDPISGHTALYWYRQSLGQGLEFLIYFQGNSAPDKSGLPSDRFSAERTGGSVSTLTIQRTQQEDSAVYLCASSLDSGSGYTFGSGTRLTVV.

The chain combines TRBV11-3 with TRBJ2-3, with TRBD2 identical over 12 bases. The CDR3 totals 14 residues. V shed 4 bases and J 5 bases; nucleotides not matched to a gene: 1. Germline values: CDR1 SGHNT, CDR2 YENEEA. The CDR3 nucleotides read TGTGCCAGCAGCTCGGGACTAGCGGGAGATACGCAGTATTTT. Translating it yields CASSSGLAGDTQYF. Filled out from reference TRBV11-3 and TRBJ2-3, the complete variable domain reads EAGVVQSPRYKIIEKKQPVAFWCNPISGHNTLYWYLQNLGQGPELLIRYENEEAVDDSQLPKDRFSAERLKGVDSTLKIQPAELGDSAVYLCASSSGLAGDTQYFGPGTRLTVL.

This clone has a handful of counts. The chain employs TRBV11-3 and TRBJ2-7, with 7 bases fitting TRBD1. The CDR3 covers 13 residues. V lost 5 bases to trimming and J lost 4 bases; unmatched junction nucleotides: 5. The germline gives CDR1 SGHNT, CDR2 YENEEA. The CDR3 spells CASSPTGVYEQYF. DNA of the CDR3: TGTGCCAGCAGCCCAACAGGGGTTTACGAGCAGTACTTC.

This rearrangement joins TRBV4-2 to TRBJ1-1; 8 nucleotides align to TRBD1. CDR3 length equals 14 residues. The ends lost 2 bases at V and 6 bases at J; junction bases unmatched: 5. The germline V gene encodes CDR1 LGHNA and CDR2 YNFKEQ. The CDR3 DNA is TGTGCCAGCAGCCAAACAGGGGGGTCGGCTGAAGCTTTCTTT. It is translated as CASSQTGGSAEAFF.

The chain links TRBV7-3 to TRBJ2-1, with TRBD2 as a possible D gene (6 bases). The V end was cut by 4 bases, the J end by 14 bases, with 18 bases between. Per the germline V gene, CDR1 is SGHTA and CDR2 is FQGTGA. This CDR3 contains 13 residues. CDR3: CASSSSRDSVEFF. The DNA of the CDR3 is TGTGCCAGCAGCTCATCCCGGGACTCGGTCGAGTTCTTC.

In this sample, this clone turned up a few times. This chain links TRBV27 with TRBJ2-1; 7 bases map to TRBD2. The J segment lost 8 bases and the V segment lost 6 bases, leaving 13 bases of the junction unmatched. Germline assignment: CDR1 MNHEY and CDR2 SMNVEV (reference sequence). CDR3 length equals 15 residues. CDR3 loop: CASSHMREIIHEQFF. CDR3 DNA: TGTGCCAGCAGCCATATGCGGGAGATCATCCATGAGCAGTTCTTC.

This chain connects TRBV11-2 to TRBJ2-7; maybe TRBD1 (5 bases). This CDR3 contains 15 residues. Germline CDR1 reads SGHAT; CDR2 reads FQNNGV. V lost 4 bases and J lost 5, with 18 bases in between. CDR3: CASSSRTVKGNEQYF. CDR3 DNA sequence: TGTGCCAGCAGCTCCCGGACCGTCAAGGGGAACGAGCAGTACTTC. Together with reference TRBV11-2 and TRBJ2-7, the CDR3 gives the full variable domain: EAGVAQSPRYKIIEKRQSVAFWCNPISGHATLYWYQQILGQGPKLLIQFQNNGVVDDSQLPKDRFSAERLKGVDSTLKIQPAKLEDSAVYLCASSSRTVKGNEQYFGPGTRLTVT.